These T cell receptor beta chains were read from a single sample in a study of T cell responses to AZD1222 COVID-19 vaccine. The assay was immunoSEQ multiplex PCR, and TCRdb's table has in-frame clones only and misses some. The sample lists roughly 150,000 clones; 92% were seen once. Here the sequenced sample was peripheral blood, taken 28 days after the second AZD1222 dose. The receptors were sampled from an adult who received the AZD1222 COVID-19 vaccine. Both conserved end residues are part of each CDR3. A D gene is named only where the DNA matches it firmly. For some rows the clone size is stated as once, few or many, or as a class when expanded; others skip it.

size	V	J	D	CDR3	DNA
NA	TRBV29-1	TRBJ2-3	TRBD2	CSVDGRVGTDTQYF	TGCAGCGTTGACGGGAGGGTAGGGACAGATACGCAGTATTTT
NA	TRBV28	TRBJ2-7	TRBD2	CASSYGLAGAYEQYF	TGTGCCAGCAGTTACGGACTAGCGGGAGCCTACGAGCAGTACTTC
once	TRBV28	TRBJ1-2	NA	CASSFQSGSVHGYTF	TGTGCCAGCAGTTTTCAAAGTGGGTCAGTTCATGGCTACACCTTC
few	TRBV6-1	TRBJ2-3	TRBD1	CASSEGQGADTQYF	TGTGCCAGCAGTGAAGGACAGGGGGCAGATACGCAGTATTTT
NA	TRBV5-5	TRBJ2-1	TRBD2	CASSLVLAGGGVNEQFF	TGTGCCAGCAGCTTAGTACTAGCGGGGGGAGGCGTCAATGAGCAGTTCTTC
NA	TRBV7-2	TRBJ2-2	TRBD1	CASSLVTGGGTGELFF	TGTGCCAGCAGCTTAGTTACAGGGGGAGGCACCGGGGAGCTGTTTTTT
NA	TRBV7-2	TRBJ1-1	TRBD1	CASSFVGQGSTEAFF	TGTGCCAGCAGTTTCGTTGGACAGGGAAGCACTGAAGCTTTCTTT
NA	TRBV28	TRBJ1-5	NA	CASSLIRGNQPQHF	TGTGCCAGCAGTTTAATCAGGGGCAATCAGCCCCAGCATTTT
NA	TRBV7-2	TRBJ1-3	NA	CASSSALPGNTIYF	TGTGCCAGCAGCTCCGCCTTACCGGGAAACACCATATATTTT
NA	TRBV7-2	TRBJ2-7	NA	CASSLARAYEQYF	TGTGCCAGCAGCTTAGCCAGGGCCTACGAGCAGTACTTC
NA	TRBV18	TRBJ1-2	NA	CASSPGPGPHYGYTF	TGTGCCAGCTCACCGGGTCCAGGGCCTCACTATGGCTACACCTTC
NA	TRBV21-1	TRBJ1-2	NA	CASSKFRTLGYTF	TGTGCCAGCAGCAAATTTAGAACCCTCGGCTACACCTTC
NA	TRBV4-2	TRBJ2-3	TRBD2	CASSQVSGRATDTQYF	TGTGCCAGCAGCCAAGTTAGCGGGAGGGCCACAGATACGCAGTATTTT
NA	TRBV10-1	TRBJ1-5	NA	CASRSRLGDSNQPQHF	TGCGCCAGCAGGAGCAGACTAGGCGATAGCAATCAGCCCCAGCATTTT
NA	TRBV19	TRBJ2-3	NA	CATSDPAALRGTQYF	TGTGCCACCTCCGATCCGGCGGCCCTAAGGGGTACGCAGTATTTT
NA	TRBV27	TRBJ2-5	NA	CASSRNVPQETQYF	TGTGCCAGCAGCCGCAACGTACCTCAAGAGACCCAGTACTTC
NA	TRBV5-4	TRBJ1-2	NA	CASSLDRSDYGYTF	TGTGCCAGCAGCTTGGACCGCTCGGACTATGGCTACACCTTC
NA	TRBV7-2	TRBJ2-7	NA	CASSYGGAGEQYF	TGTGCCAGCAGCTACGGAGGGGCCGGCGAGCAGTACTTC
NA	TRBV19	TRBJ1-1	TRBD1	CAARYQDRDEAFF	TGTGCCGCCAGGTACCAGGACAGGGATGAAGCTTTCTTT
NA	TRBV7-6	TRBJ1-3	NA	CASSPGGDFGNTIYF	TGTGCCAGCAGCCCCGGAGGGGACTTTGGAAACACCATATATTTT
NA	TRBV27	TRBJ2-2	NA	CASRGGNTGELFF	TGTGCCAGCCGCGGAGGAAACACCGGGGAGCTGTTTTTT
NA	TRBV28	TRBJ1-1	NA	CASTPASGGKNTEAFF	TGTGCCAGCACCCCCGCCTCGGGCGGGAAAAACACTGAAGCTTTCTTT
NA	TRBV28	TRBJ1-5	NA	CASSLAGNINQPQHF	TGTGCCAGCAGTTTAGCAGGGAATATCAATCAGCCCCAGCATTTT
NA	TRBV28	TRBJ2-1	NA	CASSLSGTYNEQFF	TGTGCCAGCAGTCTCTCCGGGACTTACAATGAGCAGTTCTTC
NA	TRBV6-8	TRBJ2-7	NA	CASSYSGRGDCEQYF	TGTGCCAGCAGTTACTCAGGCAGGGGAGATTGCGAGCAGTACTTC
NA	TRBV5-4	TRBJ2-5	NA	CASSPPSQETQYF	TGTGCCAGCAGCCCCCCCAGCCAAGAGACCCAGTACTTC
once	TRBV29-1	TRBJ2-7	NA	CSVAGKDEQYF	TGCAGCGTCGCAGGGAAGGACGAGCAGTACTTC
NA	TRBV30	TRBJ2-1	NA	CAWIGYNEQFF	TGTGCCTGGATCGGTTACAATGAGCAGTTCTTC
NA	TRBV6-2/TRBV6-3	TRBJ2-1	NA	CASSYQGPRGNEQFF	TGTGCCAGCAGTTACCAGGGACCACGTGGGAATGAGCAGTTCTTC
NA	TRBV7-2	TRBJ2-1	NA	CASSSEGGLYNEQFF	TGTGCCAGCAGCTCTGAGGGCGGGCTATACAATGAGCAGTTCTTC
NA	TRBV11-3	TRBJ2-1	NA	CASSPGGGAGVPNNEQFF	TGTGCCAGCAGCCCCGGAGGGGGCGCGGGAGTTCCCAACAATGAGCAGTTCTTC
NA	TRBV6-5	TRBJ1-4	TRBD1	CASSRTGAGEKLFF	TGTGCCAGCAGTCGTACAGGGGCCGGGGAAAAACTGTTTTTT
NA	TRBV5-6	TRBJ2-7	NA	CASSRQDYEQYF	TGTGCCAGCAGCCGACAGGACTACGAGCAGTACTTC
NA	TRBV7-8	TRBJ2-7	TRBD2	CASSLARSTSGSTYEQYF	TGTGCCAGCAGCTTAGCCCGTTCGACTAGCGGGAGTACCTACGAGCAGTACTTC
NA	TRBV5-1	TRBJ2-2	TRBD1	CASSTGQGGWSGELFF	TGCGCCAGCAGCACAGGACAGGGTGGATGGTCCGGGGAGCTGTTTTTT
NA	TRBV27	TRBJ2-1	NA	CASSLGRDIVYNEQFF	TGTGCCAGCAGTTTAGGGCGGGATATAGTCTACAATGAGCAGTTCTTC
NA	TRBV27	TRBJ1-3	NA	CASSLSASVGGPSGNTIYF	TGTGCCAGCAGTTTATCGGCCTCTGTTGGGGGACCCTCTGGAAACACCATATATTTT
few	TRBV24-1	TRBJ2-1	TRBD1	CATRPGQGFNEQFF	TGTGCCACCCGTCCGGGACAGGGGTTCAATGAGCAGTTCTTC
once	TRBV29-1	TRBJ1-5	NA	CSGADGRNQPQHF	TGCAGCGGGGCGGACGGCCGCAATCAGCCCCAGCATTTT
NA	TRBV28	TRBJ2-2	NA	CAARGSNTGELFF	TGTGCCGCCAGAGGGTCGAACACCGGGGAGCTGTTTTTT
once	TRBV30	TRBJ2-7	TRBD1	CAWSVTGSHEQYF	TGTGCCTGGAGTGTGACAGGGTCCCACGAGCAGTACTTC
NA	TRBV6-4	TRBJ1-5	NA	CASSEGYSNQPQHF	TGTGCCAGCAGTGAGGGCTATAGCAATCAGCCCCAGCATTTT
NA	TRBV11-3	TRBJ2-3	TRBD2	CASSLGRGLAGADTQYF	TGTGCCAGCAGCTTAGGCCGAGGACTAGCGGGGGCAGATACGCAGTATTTT
NA	TRBV7-2	TRBJ2-2	NA	CASSARGHITGELFF	TGTGCCAGCAGCGCTCGGGGACACATCACCGGGGAGCTGTTTTTT
NA	TRBV9	TRBJ1-5	NA	CASSLGGSNQPQHF	TGTGCCAGCAGCCTGGGGGGGTCGAATCAGCCCCAGCATTTT
NA	TRBV7-9	TRBJ1-2	NA	CASSLSGTDGYTF	TGTGCCAGCAGCTTATCAGGGACGGATGGCTACACCTTC
NA	TRBV28	TRBJ2-1	NA	CASSRRLVGEQFF	TGTGCCAGCAGCAGAAGGTTAGTGGGTGAGCAGTTCTTC
few	TRBV7-9	TRBJ2-3	TRBD2	CASKRGTSGTDTQYF	TGTGCCAGCAAGAGGGGGACTAGCGGCACAGATACGCAGTATTTT
once	TRBV30	TRBJ1-1	TRBD1	CAWSATGVGTEAFF	TGTGCCTGGAGTGCGACAGGGGTGGGCACTGAAGCTTTCTTT
NA	TRBV19	TRBJ1-2	TRBD1	CASSIGPGTEHYGYTF	TGTGCCAGTAGTATCGGCCCCGGGACAGAGCACTATGGCTACACCTTC
NA	TRBV6-5	TRBJ1-2	TRBD1	CASTGQGAPGYTF	TGTGCCAGCACGGGACAGGGGGCACCCGGCTACACCTTC
NA	TRBV18	TRBJ1-2	NA	CASSPGGVGYGYTF	TGTGCCAGCTCCCCAGGCGGCGTCGGATATGGCTACACCTTC
NA	TRBV11-3	TRBJ2-7	NA	CASSPRGSSYEQYF	TGTGCCAGCAGCCCCAGGGGAAGCTCCTACGAGCAGTACTTC